This TCR beta chain was captured by sequencing in a study of early T cells in non-severe SARS-CoV-2 infection. The V and J ends lost 5 bases and 3 bases respectively, with 25 bases between them. Germline V gene data show CDR1 as MGHRA and CDR2 as YSYEKL. The CDR3 spans 18 residues. The TCR library protocol was used to attach unique molecular identifiers. These identifiers were attached to individual cDNA molecules. A single record per CDR3 protein comes from TCRdb applying MiXCR to the 5' RACE reads. The table lists about 46,000 distinct CDR3 sequences, over 8% of them singletons, with 4% to 5.5% in the top ten.

This sequence originates from an adult who was a healthcare worker with PCR-confirmed SARS-CoV-2 infection or an uninfected control (not recorded which). The rearrangement links TRBV4-1 to TRBJ2-5; possibly TRBD2 for D (7 bases). The sequencing used whole blood, collected at baseline. The CDR3 spells CASSRSMAGAPTEETQYF. CDR3 bases: TGCGCCAGCAGCAGGAGCATGGCGGGGGCACCTACCGAAGAGACCCAGTACTTC.